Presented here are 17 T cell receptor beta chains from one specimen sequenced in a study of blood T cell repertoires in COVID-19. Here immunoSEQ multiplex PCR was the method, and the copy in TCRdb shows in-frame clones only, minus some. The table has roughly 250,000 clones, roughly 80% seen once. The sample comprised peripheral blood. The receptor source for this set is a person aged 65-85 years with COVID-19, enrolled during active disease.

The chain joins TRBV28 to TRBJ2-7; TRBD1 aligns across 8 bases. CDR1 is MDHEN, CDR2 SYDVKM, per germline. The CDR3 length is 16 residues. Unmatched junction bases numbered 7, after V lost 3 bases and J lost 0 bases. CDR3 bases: TGTGCCAGCAGTTTTACCCCAGGGGGCTTCTCCTACGAGCAGTACTTC. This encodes CASSFTPGGFSYEQYF.

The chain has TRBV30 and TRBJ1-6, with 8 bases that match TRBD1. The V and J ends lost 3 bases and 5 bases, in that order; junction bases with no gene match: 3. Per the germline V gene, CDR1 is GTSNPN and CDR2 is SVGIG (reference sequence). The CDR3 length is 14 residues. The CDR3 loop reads CAWSQGQDNSPLHF. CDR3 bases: TGTGCCTGGAGCCAGGGACAGGATAATTCACCCCTCCACTTT.

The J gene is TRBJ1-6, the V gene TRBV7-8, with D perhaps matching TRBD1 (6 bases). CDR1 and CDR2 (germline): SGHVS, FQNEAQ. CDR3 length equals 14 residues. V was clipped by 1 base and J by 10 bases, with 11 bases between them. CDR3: CASSLEGGGSPLHF. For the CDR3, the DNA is TGTGCCAGCAGCTTAGAGGGGGGGGGATCACCCCTCCACTTT.

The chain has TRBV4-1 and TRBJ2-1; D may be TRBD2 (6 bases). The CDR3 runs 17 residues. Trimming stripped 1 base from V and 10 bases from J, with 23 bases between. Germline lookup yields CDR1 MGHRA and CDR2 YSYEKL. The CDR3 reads CASSQGGRSTTVREQFF. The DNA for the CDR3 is TGCGCCAGCAGCCAAGGGGGGAGGAGCACCACCGTGAGAGAGCAGTTCTTC.

CDR3 nucleotide sequence: TGTGCCAGCAGCTTCGACAGAAGAACCTACGAGCAGTACTTC. It encodes CASSFDRRTYEQYF. The gene calls are TRBV5-6 and TRBJ2-7; perhaps TRBD1 as D (5 bases). Germline CDR1 SGHDT, CDR2 YYEEEE. The CDR3 has 14 amino acids. V gave up 2 bases and J gave up 2 bases, with 11 bases separating them.

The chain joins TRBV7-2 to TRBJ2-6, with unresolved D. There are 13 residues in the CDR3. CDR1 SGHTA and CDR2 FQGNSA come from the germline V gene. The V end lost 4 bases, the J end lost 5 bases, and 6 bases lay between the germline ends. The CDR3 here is CASSSVRANVLTF. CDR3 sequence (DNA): TGTGCCAGCAGCTCTGTTAGGGCCAACGTCCTGACTTTC.

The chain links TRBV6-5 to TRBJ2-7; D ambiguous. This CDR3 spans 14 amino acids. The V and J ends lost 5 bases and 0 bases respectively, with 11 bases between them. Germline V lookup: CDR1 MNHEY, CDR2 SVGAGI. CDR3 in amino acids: CASSTFTSSYEQYF. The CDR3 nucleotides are TGTGCCAGCAGTACCTTTACGAGCTCCTACGAGCAGTACTTC.

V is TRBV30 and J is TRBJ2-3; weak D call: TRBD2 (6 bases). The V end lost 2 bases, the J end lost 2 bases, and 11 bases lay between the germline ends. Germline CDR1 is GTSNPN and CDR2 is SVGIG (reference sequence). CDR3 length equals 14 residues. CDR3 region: CAWSKGGNTDTQYF. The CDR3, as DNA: TGTGCCTGGAGTAAGGGCGGGAACACAGATACGCAGTATTTT.

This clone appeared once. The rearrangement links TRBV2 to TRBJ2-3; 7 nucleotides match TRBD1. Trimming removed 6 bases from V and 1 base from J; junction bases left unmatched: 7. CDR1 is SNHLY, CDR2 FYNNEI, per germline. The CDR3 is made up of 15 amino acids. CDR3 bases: TGTGCCAGCAGGGGAGACAGGGTGGGCACAGATACGCAGTATTTT. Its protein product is CASRGDRVGTDTQYF.

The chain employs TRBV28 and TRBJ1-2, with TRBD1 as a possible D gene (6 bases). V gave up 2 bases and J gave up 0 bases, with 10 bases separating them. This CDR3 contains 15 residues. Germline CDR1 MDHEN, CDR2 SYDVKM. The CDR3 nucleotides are TGTGCCAGCAGTTTACCACAGGGATCTAACTATGGCTACACCTTC. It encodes CASSLPQGSNYGYTF.

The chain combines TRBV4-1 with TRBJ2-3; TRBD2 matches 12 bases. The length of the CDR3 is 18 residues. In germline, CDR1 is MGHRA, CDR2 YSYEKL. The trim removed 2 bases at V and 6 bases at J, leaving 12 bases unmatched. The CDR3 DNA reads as TGCGCCAGCAGCCAAAGGGACATACTAGCGGGAGGTTATGATACGCAGTATTTT. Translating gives CASSQRDILAGGYDTQYF.

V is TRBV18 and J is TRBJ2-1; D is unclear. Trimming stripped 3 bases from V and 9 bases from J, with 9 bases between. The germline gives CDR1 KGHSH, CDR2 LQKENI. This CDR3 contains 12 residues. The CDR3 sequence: CASSPPGGEQFF. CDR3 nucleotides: TGTGCCAGCTCACCCCCAGGTGGTGAGCAGTTCTTC.

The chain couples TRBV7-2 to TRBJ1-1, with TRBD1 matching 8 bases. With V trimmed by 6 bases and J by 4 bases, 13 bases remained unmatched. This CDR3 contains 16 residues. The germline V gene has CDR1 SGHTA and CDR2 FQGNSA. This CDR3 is CASSWDRRMVGTEAFF. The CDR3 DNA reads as TGTGCCAGCAGTTGGGACAGGAGGATGGTTGGCACTGAAGCTTTCTTT.

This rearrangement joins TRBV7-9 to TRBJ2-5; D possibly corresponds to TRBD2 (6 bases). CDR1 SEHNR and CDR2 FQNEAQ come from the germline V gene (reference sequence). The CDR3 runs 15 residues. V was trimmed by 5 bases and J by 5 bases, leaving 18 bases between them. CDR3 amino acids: CASSPDGVAAETQYF. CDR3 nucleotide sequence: TGTGCCAGCAGCCCCGACGGTGTAGCGGCCGAGACCCAGTACTTC.

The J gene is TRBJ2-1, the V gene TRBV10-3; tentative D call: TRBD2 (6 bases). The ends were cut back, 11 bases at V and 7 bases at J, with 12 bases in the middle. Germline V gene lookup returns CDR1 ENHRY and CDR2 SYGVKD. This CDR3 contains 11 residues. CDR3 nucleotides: TGTGCCGTCGGGAGTTGGAATGAGCAGTTCTTC. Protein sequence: CAVGSWNEQFF.

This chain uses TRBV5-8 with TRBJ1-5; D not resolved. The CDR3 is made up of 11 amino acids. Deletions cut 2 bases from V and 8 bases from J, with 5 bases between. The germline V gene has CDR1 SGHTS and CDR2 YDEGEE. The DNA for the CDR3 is TGTGCCAGCAGCTTTCAGGAGCCCCAGCATTTT. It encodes CASSFQEPQHF.

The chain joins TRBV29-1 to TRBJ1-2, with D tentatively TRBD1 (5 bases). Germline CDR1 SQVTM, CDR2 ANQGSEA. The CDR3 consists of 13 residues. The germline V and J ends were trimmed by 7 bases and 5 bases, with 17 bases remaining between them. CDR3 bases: TGCAGCGATGGGGGGGGTGTGGGTTATGGCTACACCTTC. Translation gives CSDGGGVGYGYTF.